This T cell receptor beta chain stems from a study of cytomegalovirus exposure and HLA in healthy donors. Whole-study findings and limits: Most CMV-associated TCR beta chains appeared HLA-restricted in a later analysis.

Whereas donors were nominally healthy upon sampling, unrecorded immune exposures were probable. PCR amplification relied on 60 Vbeta primers (plus 13 Jbeta primers). Data came from immunoSEQ multiplex PCR; TCRdb stores just in-frame clones and leaves some out. This sample's table has about 200,000 clones. Concerning this clone itself: Its antigen is not identified.

The receptor comes from a girl aged 2-15 years in good health and CMV-seropositive. The specimen sequenced was PBMCs.

CDR3 DNA sequence: TGTGCCAGCAGTGAACGGGGCCCAGGGGGGTCCAATCAGCCCCAGCATTTT. Its protein product is CASSERGPGGSNQPQHF. The genes are TRBV6-1 and TRBJ1-5; 7 bases line up with TRBD1. CDR1 MNHNS and CDR2 SASEGT come from the germline V gene. V lost 2 bases to trimming and J lost 3 bases; unmatched junction nucleotides: 10. The CDR3 is 17 residues long.